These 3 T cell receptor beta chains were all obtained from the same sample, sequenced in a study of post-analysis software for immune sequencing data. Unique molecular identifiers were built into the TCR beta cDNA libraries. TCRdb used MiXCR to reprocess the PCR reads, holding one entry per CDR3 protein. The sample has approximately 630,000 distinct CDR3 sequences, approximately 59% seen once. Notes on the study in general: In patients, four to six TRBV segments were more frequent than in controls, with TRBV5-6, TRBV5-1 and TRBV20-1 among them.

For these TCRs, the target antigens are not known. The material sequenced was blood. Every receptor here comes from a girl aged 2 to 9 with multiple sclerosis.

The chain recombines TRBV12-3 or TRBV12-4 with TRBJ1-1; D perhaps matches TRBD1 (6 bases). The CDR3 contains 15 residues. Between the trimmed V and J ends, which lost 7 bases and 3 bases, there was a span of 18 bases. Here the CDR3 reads CASTTHAKGDTEAFF. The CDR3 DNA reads TGTGCCAGCACCACCCACGCCAAGGGGGACACTGAAGCTTTCTTT.

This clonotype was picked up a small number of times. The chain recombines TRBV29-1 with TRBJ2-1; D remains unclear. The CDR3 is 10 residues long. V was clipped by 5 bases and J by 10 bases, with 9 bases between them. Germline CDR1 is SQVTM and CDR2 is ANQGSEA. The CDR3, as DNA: TGCAGCGTTACGTTAGGCGAGCAGTTCTTC. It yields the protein CSVTLGEQFF.

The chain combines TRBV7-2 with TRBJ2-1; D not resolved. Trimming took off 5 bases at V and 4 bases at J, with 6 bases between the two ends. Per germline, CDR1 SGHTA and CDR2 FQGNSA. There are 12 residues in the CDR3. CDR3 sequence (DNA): TGTGCCAGCAGCCACATGTACAATGAGCAGTTCTTC. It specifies CASSHMYNEQFF.